This TCR beta chain was captured by sequencing in a study of beta chain features in type 1 diabetes. As for the study in general: The study found patients and healthy donors alike in age, gender and cell yields.

cDNA synthesis used the whole RNA isolate, giving expressed TCRB sequences. Naive, central memory and regulatory T cell samples yielded about 3.57 million reads on average. The method was immunoSEQ multiplex PCR; TCRdb's version includes in-frame clones alone and lacks a portion of them. The sample lists under 950,000 clones, around a sixth occurring once. Overall study results and limits: Type 1 diabetes patients had TCRB CDR3s that were shorter (moderately but significantly so) in all four CD4+ subsets.

CDR1 and CDR2 from the germline V gene are SGDLS and YYNGEE. V was cut by 2 bases and J by 5 bases, with 13 bases left in between. The CDR3 covers 15 residues. Populations obtained by sorting all exceeded 98% purity. To note about this clone: Antigen unknown.

The gene calls are TRBV9 and TRBJ2-2; TRBD2 might be the D (6 bases). The sequence was obtained from a woman aged 18 to 35 in good health. Specimen: naive CD4+ T cells from blood. As DNA, the CDR3 is TGTGCCAGCAGCGTTGAGACTAGGAGAACCGGGGAGCTGTTTTTT. It is translated as CASSVETRRTGELFF.